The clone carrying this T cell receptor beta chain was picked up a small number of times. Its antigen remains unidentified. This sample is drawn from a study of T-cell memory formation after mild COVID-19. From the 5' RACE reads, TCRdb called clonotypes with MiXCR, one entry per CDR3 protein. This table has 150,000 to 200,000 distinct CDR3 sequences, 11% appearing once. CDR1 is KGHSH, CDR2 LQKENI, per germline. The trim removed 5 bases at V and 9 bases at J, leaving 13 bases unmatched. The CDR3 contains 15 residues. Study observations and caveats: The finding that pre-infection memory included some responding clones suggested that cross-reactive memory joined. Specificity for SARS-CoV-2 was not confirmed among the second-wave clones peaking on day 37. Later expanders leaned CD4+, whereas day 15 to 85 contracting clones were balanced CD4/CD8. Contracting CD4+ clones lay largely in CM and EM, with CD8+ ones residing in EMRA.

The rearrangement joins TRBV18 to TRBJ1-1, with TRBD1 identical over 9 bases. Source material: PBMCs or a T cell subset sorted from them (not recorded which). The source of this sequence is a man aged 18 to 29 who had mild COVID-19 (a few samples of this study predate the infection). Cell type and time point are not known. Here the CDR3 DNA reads TGTGCCAGCTCAGATGTCGGGACAGGGATCCCAAAAGCTTTCTTT. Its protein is CASSDVGTGIPKAFF.